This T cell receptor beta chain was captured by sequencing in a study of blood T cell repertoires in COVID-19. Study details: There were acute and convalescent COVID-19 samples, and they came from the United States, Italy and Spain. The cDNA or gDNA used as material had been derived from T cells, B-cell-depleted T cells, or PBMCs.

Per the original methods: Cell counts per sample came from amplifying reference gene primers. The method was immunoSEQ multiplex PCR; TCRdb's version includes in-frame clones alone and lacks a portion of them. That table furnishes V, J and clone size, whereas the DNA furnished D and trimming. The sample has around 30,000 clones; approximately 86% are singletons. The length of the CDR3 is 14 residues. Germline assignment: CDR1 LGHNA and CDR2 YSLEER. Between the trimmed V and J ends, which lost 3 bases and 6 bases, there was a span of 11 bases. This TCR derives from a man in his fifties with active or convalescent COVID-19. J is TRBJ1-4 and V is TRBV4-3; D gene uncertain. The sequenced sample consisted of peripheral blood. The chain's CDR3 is CASSQRHWDEKLFF. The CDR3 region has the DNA TGCGCCAGCAGCCAGCGGCATTGGGATGAAAAACTGTTTTTT.